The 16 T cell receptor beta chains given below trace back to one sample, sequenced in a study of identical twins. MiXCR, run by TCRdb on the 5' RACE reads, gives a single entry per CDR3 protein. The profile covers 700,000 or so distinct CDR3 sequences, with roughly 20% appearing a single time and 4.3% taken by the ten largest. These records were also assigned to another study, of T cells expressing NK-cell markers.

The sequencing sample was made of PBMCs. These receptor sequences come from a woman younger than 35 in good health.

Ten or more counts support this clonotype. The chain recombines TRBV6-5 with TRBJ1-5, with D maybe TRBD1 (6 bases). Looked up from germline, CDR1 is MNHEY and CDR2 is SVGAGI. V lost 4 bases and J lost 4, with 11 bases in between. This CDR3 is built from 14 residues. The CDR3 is CASSSGQPNQPQHF. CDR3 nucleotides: TGTGCCAGCAGTTCAGGACAGCCAAATCAGCCCCAGCATTTT.

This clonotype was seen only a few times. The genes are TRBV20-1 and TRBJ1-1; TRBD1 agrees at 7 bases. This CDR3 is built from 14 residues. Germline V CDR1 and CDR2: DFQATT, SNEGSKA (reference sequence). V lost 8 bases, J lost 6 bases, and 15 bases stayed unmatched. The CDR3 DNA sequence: TGCAGTCCGAGAGTCACAGGGGTTTACCCTGAAGCTTTCTTT. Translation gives CSPRVTGVYPEAFF.

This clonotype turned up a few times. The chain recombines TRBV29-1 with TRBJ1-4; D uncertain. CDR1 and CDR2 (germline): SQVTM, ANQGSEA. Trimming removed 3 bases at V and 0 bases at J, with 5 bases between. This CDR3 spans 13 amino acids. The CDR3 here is CSVEDATNEKLFF. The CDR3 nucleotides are TGCAGCGTTGAGGACGCAACTAATGAAAAACTGTTTTTT.

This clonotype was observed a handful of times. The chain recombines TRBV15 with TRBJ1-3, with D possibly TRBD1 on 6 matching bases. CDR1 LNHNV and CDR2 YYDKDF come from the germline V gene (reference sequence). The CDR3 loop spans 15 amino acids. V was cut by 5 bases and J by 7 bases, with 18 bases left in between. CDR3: CATSARAGASNTIYF. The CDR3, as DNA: TGTGCCACCAGCGCCCGAGCGGGGGCTAGCAACACCATATATTTT. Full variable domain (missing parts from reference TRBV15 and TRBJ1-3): DAMVIQNPRYQVTQFGKPVTLSCSQTLNHNVMYWYQQKSSQAPKLLFHYYDKDFNNEADTPDNFQSRRPNTSFCFLDIRSPGLGDTAMYLCATSARAGASNTIYFGEGSWLTVV.

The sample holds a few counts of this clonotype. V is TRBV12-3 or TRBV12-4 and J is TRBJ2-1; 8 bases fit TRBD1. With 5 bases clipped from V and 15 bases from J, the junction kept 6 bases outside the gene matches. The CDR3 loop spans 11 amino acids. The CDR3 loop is CASSKTGVGFF. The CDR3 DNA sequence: TGTGCCAGCAGTAAGACAGGGGTGGGGTTCTTC.

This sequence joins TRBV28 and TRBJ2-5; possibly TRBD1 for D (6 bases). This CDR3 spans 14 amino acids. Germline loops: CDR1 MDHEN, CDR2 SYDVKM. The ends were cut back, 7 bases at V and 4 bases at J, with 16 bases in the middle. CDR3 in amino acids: CASIGQGSVETQYF. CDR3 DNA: TGTGCCAGCATCGGGCAGGGGTCGGTAGAGACCCAGTACTTC.

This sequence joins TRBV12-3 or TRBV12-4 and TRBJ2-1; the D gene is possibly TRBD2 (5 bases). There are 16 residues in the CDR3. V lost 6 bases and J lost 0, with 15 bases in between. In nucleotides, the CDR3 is TGTGCCAGCAGCGAGGGTGGCGACCCCTCCTACAATGAGCAGTTCTTC. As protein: CASSEGGDPSYNEQFF.

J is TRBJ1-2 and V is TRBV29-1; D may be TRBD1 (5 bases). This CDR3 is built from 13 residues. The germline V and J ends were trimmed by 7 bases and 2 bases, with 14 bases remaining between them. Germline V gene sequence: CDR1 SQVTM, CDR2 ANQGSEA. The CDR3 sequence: CSARDRLNYGYTF. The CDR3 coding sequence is TGCAGCGCCCGAGACAGACTAAACTATGGCTACACCTTC.

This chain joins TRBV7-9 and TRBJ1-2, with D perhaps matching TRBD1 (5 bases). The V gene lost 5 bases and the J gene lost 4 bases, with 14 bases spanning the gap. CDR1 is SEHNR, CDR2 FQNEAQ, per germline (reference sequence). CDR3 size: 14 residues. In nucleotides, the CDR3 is TGTGCCAGCAGCGCGCAGGGTTATGGCTATGGCTACACCTTC. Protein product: CASSAQGYGYGYTF.

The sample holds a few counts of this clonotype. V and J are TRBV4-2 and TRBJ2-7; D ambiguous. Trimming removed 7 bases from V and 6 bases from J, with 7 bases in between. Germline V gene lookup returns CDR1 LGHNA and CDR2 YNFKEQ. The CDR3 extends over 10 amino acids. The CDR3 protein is CASNLGEQYF. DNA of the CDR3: TGTGCCAGCAATTTAGGCGAGCAGTACTTC.

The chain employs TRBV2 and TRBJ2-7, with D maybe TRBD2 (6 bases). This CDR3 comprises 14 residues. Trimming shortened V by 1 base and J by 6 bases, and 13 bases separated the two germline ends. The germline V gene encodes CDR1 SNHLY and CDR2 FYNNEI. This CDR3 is CASSEVLGGSEQYF. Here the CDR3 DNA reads TGTGCCAGCAGTGAAGTGCTAGGAGGGTCCGAGCAGTACTTC.

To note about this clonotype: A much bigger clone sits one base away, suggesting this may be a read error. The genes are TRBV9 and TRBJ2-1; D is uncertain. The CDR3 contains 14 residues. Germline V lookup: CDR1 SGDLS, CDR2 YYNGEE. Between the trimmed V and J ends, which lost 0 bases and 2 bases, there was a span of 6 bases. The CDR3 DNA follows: TGTGCCAGCAGCGTAGGGGCGGCCTACAATGAGCAGTTCTTC. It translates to CASSVGAAYNEQFF.

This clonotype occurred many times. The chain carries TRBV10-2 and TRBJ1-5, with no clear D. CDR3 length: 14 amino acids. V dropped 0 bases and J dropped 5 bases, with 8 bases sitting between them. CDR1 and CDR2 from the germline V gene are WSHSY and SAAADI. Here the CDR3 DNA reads TGCGCCAGCAGTGAGTCAGCAGGCCATCAGCCCCAGCATTTT. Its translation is CASSESAGHQPQHF.

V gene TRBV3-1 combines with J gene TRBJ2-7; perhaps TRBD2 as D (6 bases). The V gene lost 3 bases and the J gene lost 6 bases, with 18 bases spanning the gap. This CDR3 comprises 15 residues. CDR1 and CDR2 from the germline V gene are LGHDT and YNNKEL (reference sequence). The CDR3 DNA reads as TGTGCCAGCAGCCAGCATGGGGGGTCCGAGTCCGAGCAGTACTTC. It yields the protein CASSQHGGSESEQYF.

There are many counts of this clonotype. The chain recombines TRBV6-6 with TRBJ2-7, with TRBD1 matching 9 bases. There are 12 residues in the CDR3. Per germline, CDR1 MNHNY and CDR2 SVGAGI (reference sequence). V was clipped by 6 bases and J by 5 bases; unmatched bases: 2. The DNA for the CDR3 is TGTGCCAGCAGCTGGACAGGGGACGAGCAGTACTTC. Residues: CASSWTGDEQYF.

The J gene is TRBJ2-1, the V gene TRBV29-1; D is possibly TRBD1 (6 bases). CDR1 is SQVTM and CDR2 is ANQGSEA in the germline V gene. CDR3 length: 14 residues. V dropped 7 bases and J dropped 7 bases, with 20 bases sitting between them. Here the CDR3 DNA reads TGCAGCGCCAAAACTACGGGACACAGTAATGAGCAGTTCTTC. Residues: CSAKTTGHSNEQFF.